These T cell receptor beta chains were read from a single sample in a study of neurological immune-mediated disorders. One entry per CDR3 protein results from TCRdb running MiXCR on the 5' RACE reads. The repertoire holds tens of thousands of distinct CDR3 sequences, with around 2.6% as singletons. Sequenced sample: PBMCs. The source is a woman aged 25-40 years with multiple sclerosis. Each CDR3 is given with its conserved first and last residue. D genes are given only for firm matches. Size tells how often a clone was seen (once, few, many) or the class of an expanded clone, and some rows leave it out.

j_call: TRBJ1-2
clone_size: many
d_call: .
v_call: TRBV7-9
cdr3_aa: CAGRDSLNYGYTF
cdr3_nt: TGTGCAGGCCGAGACAGCCTGAACTATGGCTACACCTTC

j_call: TRBJ1-1
clone_size: many
d_call: .
v_call: TRBV29-1
cdr3_aa: CSVARNTEAFF
cdr3_nt: TGCAGCGTTGCGCGGAACACTGAAGCTTTCTTT

j_call: TRBJ1-4
clone_size: many
d_call: TRBD1
v_call: TRBV4-2
cdr3_aa: CASSPGTGGSNPFF
cdr3_nt: TGTGCCAGCAGCCCCGGGACAGGGGGATCGAACCCGTTTTTT

j_call: TRBJ1-5
clone_size: .
d_call: TRBD1
v_call: TRBV5-1
cdr3_aa: CASSSEGGGNQPQNF
cdr3_nt: TGCGCCAGCAGCTCGGAAGGGGGCGGGAATCAGCCCCAGAATTTT

j_call: TRBJ2-6
clone_size: many
d_call: .
v_call: TRBV2
cdr3_aa: CASTARAGANVLTF
cdr3_nt: TGTGCCAGCACCGCTAGAGCTGGGGCCAACGTCCTGACTTTC

j_call: TRBJ2-3
clone_size: many
d_call: TRBD2
v_call: TRBV6-2/TRBV6-3
cdr3_aa: CASRTDRVTSGSADTQYF
cdr3_nt: TGTGCCAGCCGCACCGACCGGGTTACTAGCGGGAGTGCAGATACGCAGTATTTT

j_call: TRBJ2-2
clone_size: many
d_call: .
v_call: TRBV27
cdr3_aa: CASKADRLNTGELFF
cdr3_nt: TGTGCCAGCAAAGCCGACAGGTTGAACACCGGGGAGCTGTTTTTT

j_call: TRBJ2-1
clone_size: many
d_call: .
v_call: TRBV29-1
cdr3_aa: CSVSGLVYNEQFF
cdr3_nt: TGCAGCGTTTCCGGACTGGTATACAATGAGCAGTTCTTC

j_call: TRBJ2-1
clone_size: many
d_call: TRBD2
v_call: TRBV12-3/TRBV12-4
cdr3_aa: CASRKREEGDEQFF
cdr3_nt: TGTGCCAGCAGGAAGCGGGAGGAGGGGGATGAGCAGTTCTTC

j_call: TRBJ1-1
clone_size: many
d_call: .
v_call: TRBV7-2
cdr3_aa: CASSREGGFSTEAFF
cdr3_nt: TGTGCCAGCAGTCGGGAGGGGGGATTCAGCACTGAAGCTTTCTTT

j_call: TRBJ2-3
clone_size: many
d_call: TRBD2
v_call: TRBV20-1
cdr3_aa: CSARSPGFGAGRTDTQYF
cdr3_nt: TGCAGTGCTAGATCCCCAGGGTTTGGAGCGGGGCGCACAGATACGCAGTATTTT

j_call: TRBJ2-7
clone_size: many
d_call: .
v_call: TRBV4-3
cdr3_aa: CASSRVALGIAEQYF
cdr3_nt: TGCGCCAGCAGCCGGGTGGCGCTAGGAATTGCCGAGCAGTACTTC

j_call: TRBJ1-2
clone_size: many
d_call: .
v_call: TRBV11-2
cdr3_aa: CASSPHTGYGYTF
cdr3_nt: TGTGCCAGCAGCCCACACACGGGCTATGGCTACACCTTC

j_call: TRBJ2-1
clone_size: many
d_call: .
v_call: TRBV5-1
cdr3_aa: CASSLDFSAPNEQFF
cdr3_nt: TGCGCCAGCAGCTTGGACTTTTCGGCCCCCAATGAGCAGTTCTTC

j_call: TRBJ1-5
clone_size: many
d_call: .
v_call: TRBV2
cdr3_aa: CASRPGFGGNQPQHF
cdr3_nt: TGTGCCAGCAGACCTGGTTTTGGGGGCAATCAGCCCCAGCATTTT

j_call: TRBJ2-2
clone_size: many
d_call: .
v_call: TRBV2
cdr3_aa: CASTGTRDDTGELFF
cdr3_nt: TGTGCCAGCACCGGTACCCGGGACGATACCGGGGAGCTGTTTTTT

j_call: TRBJ1-2
clone_size: many
d_call: .
v_call: TRBV7-9
cdr3_aa: CASSLDINYGYTF
cdr3_nt: TGTGCCAGCAGCTTAGACATTAACTATGGCTACACCTTC

j_call: TRBJ1-2
clone_size: many
d_call: .
v_call: TRBV28
cdr3_aa: CASSLGVYGYTF
cdr3_nt: TGTGCCAGCAGTCTAGGGGTCTATGGCTACACCTTC

j_call: TRBJ2-5
clone_size: many
d_call: .
v_call: TRBV5-1
cdr3_aa: CASSFWLNEETQYF
cdr3_nt: TGCGCCAGCAGCTTTTGGCTGAATGAAGAGACCCAGTACTTC

j_call: TRBJ1-2
clone_size: many
d_call: TRBD1
v_call: TRBV7-2
cdr3_aa: CASSSTGTELYGYTF
cdr3_nt: TGTGCCAGCAGCTCCACCGGGACAGAACTTTATGGCTACACCTTC

j_call: TRBJ2-1
clone_size: many
d_call: .
v_call: TRBV5-1
cdr3_aa: CASSFGDWNNEQFF
cdr3_nt: TGCGCCAGCAGCTTTGGGGACTGGAACAATGAGCAGTTCTTC

j_call: TRBJ2-4
clone_size: many
d_call: .
v_call: TRBV7-8
cdr3_aa: CASSTPDSANIQYF
cdr3_nt: TGTGCCAGCAGCACGCCCGACAGCGCCAACATTCAGTACTTC

j_call: TRBJ1-1
clone_size: many
d_call: .
v_call: TRBV29-1
cdr3_aa: CSVVGGITEAFF
cdr3_nt: TGCAGCGTTGTTGGGGGGATCACTGAAGCTTTCTTT

j_call: TRBJ2-7
clone_size: many
d_call: TRBD2
v_call: TRBV7-9
cdr3_aa: CASSIIGTRGETSGTYEQYF
cdr3_nt: TGTGCCAGCAGCATTATCGGGACCCGGGGGGAGACTAGCGGAACCTACGAGCAGTACTTC

j_call: TRBJ2-7
clone_size: many
d_call: .
v_call: TRBV12-3/TRBV12-4
cdr3_aa: CASSFGTAGTYEQYF
cdr3_nt: TGTGCCAGCAGTTTTGGAACGGCGGGGACCTACGAGCAGTACTTC

j_call: TRBJ2-1
clone_size: few
d_call: .
v_call: TRBV7-2
cdr3_aa: CASSPQRWVDYNEQFF
cdr3_nt: TGTGCCAGCAGCCCGCAGCGGTGGGTTGACTACAATGAGCAGTTCTTC

j_call: TRBJ2-3
clone_size: many
d_call: .
v_call: TRBV10-3
cdr3_aa: CAISVRGGGNTDTQYF
cdr3_nt: TGTGCCATCAGTGTACGGGGCGGGGGCAACACAGATACGCAGTATTTT

j_call: TRBJ2-4
clone_size: .
d_call: .
v_call: TRBV20-1
cdr3_aa: CSASETATNIQYF
cdr3_nt: TGCAGTGCTAGTGAGACAGCGACAAACATTCAGTACTTC

j_call: TRBJ2-7
clone_size: many
d_call: .
v_call: TRBV7-2
cdr3_aa: CASSLPGAPEQYF
cdr3_nt: TGTGCCAGCAGCTTACCGGGGGCGCCCGAGCAGTACTTC

j_call: TRBJ1-1
clone_size: many
d_call: .
v_call: TRBV14
cdr3_aa: CASSQAGGYGEAFF
cdr3_nt: TGTGCCAGCAGCCAAGCAGGAGGGTACGGTGAAGCTTTCTTT

j_call: TRBJ2-7
clone_size: many
d_call: .
v_call: TRBV20-1
cdr3_aa: CSAPRQASYEQYF
cdr3_nt: TGCAGTGCCCCGAGACAGGCCTCCTACGAGCAGTACTTC

j_call: TRBJ2-2
clone_size: many
d_call: .
v_call: TRBV2
cdr3_aa: CASSDGGYTGELFF
cdr3_nt: TGTGCCAGCAGTGATGGGGGTTACACCGGGGAGCTGTTTTTT

j_call: TRBJ1-5
clone_size: many
d_call: TRBD1
v_call: TRBV20-1
cdr3_aa: CSARGGQVNQPQHF
cdr3_nt: TGCAGTGCTAGAGGGGGACAGGTGAATCAGCCCCAGCATTTT

j_call: TRBJ1-1
clone_size: many
d_call: .
v_call: TRBV7-8
cdr3_aa: CASSHRQAGSTEAFF
cdr3_nt: TGTGCCAGCAGCCATAGACAGGCGGGGAGCACTGAAGCTTTCTTT

j_call: TRBJ1-1
clone_size: many
d_call: .
v_call: TRBV5-1
cdr3_aa: CASSFYQNTEAFF
cdr3_nt: TGCGCCAGCAGCTTCTATCAAAACACTGAAGCTTTCTTT

j_call: TRBJ2-3
clone_size: many
d_call: TRBD2
v_call: TRBV5-1
cdr3_aa: CASSWTELAGGDTQYF
cdr3_nt: TGCGCCAGCAGCTGGACTGAGTTAGCGGGAGGTGATACGCAGTATTTT

j_call: TRBJ2-7
clone_size: many
d_call: .
v_call: TRBV7-9
cdr3_aa: CASSPEDVLIYEQYF
cdr3_nt: TGTGCCAGCAGCCCCGAGGACGTTCTCATTTACGAGCAGTACTTC

j_call: TRBJ2-2
clone_size: many
d_call: .
v_call: TRBV6-2/TRBV6-3
cdr3_aa: CASWDTYTGELFF
cdr3_nt: TGTGCCAGCTGGGACACCTACACCGGGGAGCTGTTTTTT

j_call: TRBJ2-6
clone_size: many
d_call: .
v_call: TRBV12-3/TRBV12-4
cdr3_aa: CASSLGVAGANVLTF
cdr3_nt: TGTGCCAGCAGCCTGGGTGTGGCTGGGGCCAACGTCCTGACTTTC

j_call: TRBJ1-1
clone_size: many
d_call: .
v_call: TRBV28
cdr3_aa: CASSPASGADTEAFF
cdr3_nt: TGTGCCAGCAGCCCCGCCTCAGGGGCAGACACTGAAGCTTTCTTT

j_call: TRBJ2-1
clone_size: many
d_call: TRBD2
v_call: TRBV13
cdr3_aa: CASSSLAGGRGSYNEQFF
cdr3_nt: TGTGCCAGCAGCTCCTTAGCGGGAGGGCGTGGGTCCTACAATGAGCAGTTCTTC

j_call: TRBJ1-2
clone_size: few
d_call: .
v_call: TRBV11-2
cdr3_aa: CASRSKRATANYGYTF
cdr3_nt: TGTGCCAGCAGGAGTAAACGGGCCACCGCTAACTATGGCTACACCTTC

j_call: TRBJ2-7
clone_size: many
d_call: .
v_call: TRBV20-1
cdr3_aa: CSARIGQNSYEQYF
cdr3_nt: TGCAGTGCTAGAATAGGGCAGAACTCCTACGAGCAGTACTTC

j_call: TRBJ2-1
clone_size: many
d_call: TRBD2
v_call: TRBV4-3
cdr3_aa: CASSRETSGSLIEQFF
cdr3_nt: TGCGCCAGCAGCCGAGAGACTAGCGGGAGTTTGATAGAGCAGTTCTTC

j_call: TRBJ2-1
clone_size: many
d_call: .
v_call: TRBV24-1
cdr3_aa: CATSQPLGSNEQFF
cdr3_nt: TGTGCCACCAGTCAACCATTGGGGAGCAATGAGCAGTTCTTC

j_call: TRBJ1-5
clone_size: many
d_call: TRBD1
v_call: TRBV6-5
cdr3_aa: CASSQLGQGPNQPQHF
cdr3_nt: TGTGCCAGCAGCCAACTCGGACAGGGACCCAATCAGCCCCAGCATTTT

j_call: TRBJ2-7
clone_size: many
d_call: .
v_call: TRBV24-1
cdr3_aa: CATSDSHTYEQYF
cdr3_nt: TGTGCCACCAGTGATTCACATACCTACGAGCAGTACTTC

j_call: TRBJ2-1
clone_size: many
d_call: TRBD2
v_call: TRBV12-3/TRBV12-4
cdr3_aa: CASSFSPSGYNEQFF
cdr3_nt: TGTGCCAGCAGTTTTTCCCCTAGCGGGTACAATGAGCAGTTCTTC

j_call: TRBJ1-1
clone_size: many
d_call: .
v_call: TRBV4-1
cdr3_aa: CASSQDIGREAFF
cdr3_nt: TGCGCCAGCAGCCAAGATATTGGAAGGGAAGCTTTCTTT

j_call: TRBJ1-2
clone_size: many
d_call: TRBD1
v_call: TRBV6-5
cdr3_aa: CASRTGGRLTSYSYGYTF
cdr3_nt: TGTGCCAGCAGGACAGGGGGGCGACTTACCTCTTACTCCTATGGCTACACCTTC

j_call: TRBJ2-1
clone_size: many
d_call: TRBD2
v_call: TRBV20-1
cdr3_aa: CSARAPLAEGMYNEQFF
cdr3_nt: TGCAGTGCTAGAGCACCACTAGCGGAGGGGATGTACAATGAGCAGTTCTTC

j_call: TRBJ2-7
clone_size: many
d_call: .
v_call: TRBV7-2
cdr3_aa: CASSLAGRLGYEQYF
cdr3_nt: TGTGCCAGCAGCTTAGCCGGCCGACTTGGGTACGAGCAGTACTTC

j_call: TRBJ1-1
clone_size: many
d_call: .
v_call: TRBV5-1
cdr3_aa: CASSLDSLNTEAFF
cdr3_nt: TGCGCCAGCAGCCTGGACAGCCTGAACACTGAAGCTTTCTTT

j_call: TRBJ1-2
clone_size: .
d_call: .
v_call: TRBV18
cdr3_aa: CASSPSGFSNYGYTF
cdr3_nt: TGTGCCAGCTCACCATCAGGGTTCTCTAACTATGGCTACACCTTC

j_call: TRBJ2-3
clone_size: many
d_call: .
v_call: TRBV5-1
cdr3_aa: CASRLGAASSTDTQYF
cdr3_nt: TGCGCCAGCAGGCTCGGAGCGGCCTCTAGCACAGATACGCAGTATTTT

j_call: TRBJ2-7
clone_size: many
d_call: .
v_call: TRBV6-2/TRBV6-3
cdr3_aa: CASSSGGIYEQYF
cdr3_nt: TGTGCCAGCAGTTCAGGGGGGATCTACGAGCAGTACTTC

j_call: TRBJ2-7
clone_size: many
d_call: TRBD2
v_call: TRBV20-1
cdr3_aa: CSARLADTEQYF
cdr3_nt: TGCAGCGCCCGTCTAGCGGACACCGAGCAGTACTTC

j_call: TRBJ1-4
clone_size: many
d_call: TRBD1
v_call: TRBV7-6
cdr3_aa: CASSADRGIGEKLFF
cdr3_nt: TGTGCCAGCAGCGCGGACAGGGGGATAGGCGAAAAACTGTTTTTT

j_call: TRBJ2-1
clone_size: many
d_call: .
v_call: TRBV7-9
cdr3_aa: CASSLGAWERDNEQFF
cdr3_nt: TGTGCCAGCAGCTTAGGGGCTTGGGAGCGGGACAATGAGCAGTTCTTC